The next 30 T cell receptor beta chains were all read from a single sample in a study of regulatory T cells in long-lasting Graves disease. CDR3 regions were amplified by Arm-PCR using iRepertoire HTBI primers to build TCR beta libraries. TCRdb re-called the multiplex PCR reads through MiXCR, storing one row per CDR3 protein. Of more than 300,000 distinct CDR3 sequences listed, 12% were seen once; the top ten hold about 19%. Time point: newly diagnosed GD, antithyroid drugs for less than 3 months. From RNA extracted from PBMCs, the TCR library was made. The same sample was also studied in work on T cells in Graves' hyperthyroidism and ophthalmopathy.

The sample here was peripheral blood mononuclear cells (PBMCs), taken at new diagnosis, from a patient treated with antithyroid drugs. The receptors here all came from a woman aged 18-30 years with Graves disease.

The CDR3 nucleotides read TGTGCCAGCACGCAGGCGTACAGGAGAAACCAGCCCCAGCATTTT. It yields the protein CASTQAYRRNQPQHF. The chain combines TRBV6-1 with TRBJ1-5; possibly TRBD1 for D (5 bases). Germline V lookup: CDR1 MNHNS, CDR2 SASEGT. The CDR3 contains 15 residues. Trimming removed 7 bases at V and 7 bases at J, with 20 bases between.

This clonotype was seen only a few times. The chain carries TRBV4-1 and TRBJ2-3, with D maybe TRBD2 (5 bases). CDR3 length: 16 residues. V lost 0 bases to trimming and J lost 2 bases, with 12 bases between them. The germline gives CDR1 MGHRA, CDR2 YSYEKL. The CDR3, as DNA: TGCGCCAGCAGCCAAGATACTAGTTCCCTCACAGATACGCAGTATTTT. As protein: CASSQDTSSLTDTQYF.

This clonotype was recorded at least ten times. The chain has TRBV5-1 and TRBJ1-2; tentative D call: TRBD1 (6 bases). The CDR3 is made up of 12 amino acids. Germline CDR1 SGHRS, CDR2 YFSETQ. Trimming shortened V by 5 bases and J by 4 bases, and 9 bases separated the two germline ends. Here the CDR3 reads CASSPQGYGYTF. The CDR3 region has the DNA TGCGCCAGCAGTCCACAGGGCTATGGCTACACCTTC.

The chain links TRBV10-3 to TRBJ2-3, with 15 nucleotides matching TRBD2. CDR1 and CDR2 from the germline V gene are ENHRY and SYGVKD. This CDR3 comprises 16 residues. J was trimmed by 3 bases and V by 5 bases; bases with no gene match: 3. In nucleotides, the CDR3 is TGTGCCATCAGTAGGGGGACTAGCGGGAGGACAGATACGCAGTATTTT. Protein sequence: CAISRGTSGRTDTQYF.

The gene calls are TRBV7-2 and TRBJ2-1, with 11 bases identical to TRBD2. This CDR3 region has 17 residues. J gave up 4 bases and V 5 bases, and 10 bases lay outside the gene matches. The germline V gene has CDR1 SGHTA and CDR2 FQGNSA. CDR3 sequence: CASSPRLTSGMYNEQFF. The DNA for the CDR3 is TGTGCCAGCAGCCCGCGGTTGACTAGCGGGATGTACAATGAGCAGTTCTTC.

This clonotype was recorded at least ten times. In nucleotides, the CDR3 is TGTGCCAGCAGTCGGGACAGGACGAACACTGAAGCTTTCTTT. This sequence encodes CASSRDRTNTEAFF. The chain links TRBV27 to TRBJ1-1, with 8 bases aligning to TRBD1. Germline CDR1 and CDR2: MNHEY and SMNVEV (reference sequence). V lost 5 bases, J lost 1 base, and 3 bases stayed unmatched. The CDR3 is 14 amino acids.

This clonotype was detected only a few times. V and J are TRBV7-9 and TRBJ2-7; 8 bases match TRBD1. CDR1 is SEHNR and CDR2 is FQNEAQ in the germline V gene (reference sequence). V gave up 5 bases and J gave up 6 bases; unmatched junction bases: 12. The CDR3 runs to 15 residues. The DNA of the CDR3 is TGTGCCAGCAGCCCTGGACAGGGTACGTTCCTCGAGCAGTACTTC. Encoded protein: CASSPGQGTFLEQYF.

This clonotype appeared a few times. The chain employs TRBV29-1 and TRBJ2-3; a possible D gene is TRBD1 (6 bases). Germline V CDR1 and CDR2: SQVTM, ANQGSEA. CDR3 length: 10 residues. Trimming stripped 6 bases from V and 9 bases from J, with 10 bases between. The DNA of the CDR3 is TGCAGCGTCCTGACAGGAACGCAGTATTTT. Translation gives CSVLTGTQYF.

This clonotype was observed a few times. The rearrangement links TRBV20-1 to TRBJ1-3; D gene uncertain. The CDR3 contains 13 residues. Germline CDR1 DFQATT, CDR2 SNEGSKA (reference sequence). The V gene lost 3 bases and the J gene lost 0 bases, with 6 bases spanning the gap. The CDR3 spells CSASTTSGNTIYF. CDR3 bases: TGCAGTGCTAGTACGACCTCTGGAAACACCATATATTTT.

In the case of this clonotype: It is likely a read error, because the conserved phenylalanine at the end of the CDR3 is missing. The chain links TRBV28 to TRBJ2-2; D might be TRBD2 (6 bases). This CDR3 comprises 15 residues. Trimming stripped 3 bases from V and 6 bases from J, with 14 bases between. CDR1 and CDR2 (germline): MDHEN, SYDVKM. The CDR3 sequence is CASSFGGANAGELFS. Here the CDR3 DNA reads TGTGCCAGCAGTTTCGGGGGAGCTAACGCCGGGGAGCTGTTTTCT.

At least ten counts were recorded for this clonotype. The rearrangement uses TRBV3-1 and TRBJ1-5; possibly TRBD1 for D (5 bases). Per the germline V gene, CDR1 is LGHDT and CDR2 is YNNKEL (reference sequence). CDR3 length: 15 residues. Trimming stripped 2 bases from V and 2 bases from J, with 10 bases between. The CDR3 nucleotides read TGTGCCAGCAGCCAACAGGGTATGGGCAATCAGCCCCAGCATTTT. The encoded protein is CASSQQGMGNQPQHF. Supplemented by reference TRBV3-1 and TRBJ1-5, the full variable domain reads DTAVSQTPKYLVTQMGNDKSIKCEQNLGHDTMYWYKQDSKKFLKIMFSYNNKELIINETVPNRFSPKSPDKAHLNLHINSLELGDSAVYFCASSQQGMGNQPQHFGDGTRLSIL.

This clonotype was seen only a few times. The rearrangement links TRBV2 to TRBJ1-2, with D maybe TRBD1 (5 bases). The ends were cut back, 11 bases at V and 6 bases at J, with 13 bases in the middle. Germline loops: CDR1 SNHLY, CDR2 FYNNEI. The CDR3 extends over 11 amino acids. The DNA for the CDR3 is TGTGCCCCCGGGGCGGCGAATGGCTACACCTTC. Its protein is CAPGAANGYTF.

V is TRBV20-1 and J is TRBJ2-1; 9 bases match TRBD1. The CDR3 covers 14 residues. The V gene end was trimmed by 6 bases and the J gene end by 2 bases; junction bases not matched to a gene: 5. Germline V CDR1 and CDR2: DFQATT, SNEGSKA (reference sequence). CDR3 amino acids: CSAPRQGAYNEQFF. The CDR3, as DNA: TGCAGTGCCCCCCGACAGGGGGCCTACAATGAGCAGTTCTTC.

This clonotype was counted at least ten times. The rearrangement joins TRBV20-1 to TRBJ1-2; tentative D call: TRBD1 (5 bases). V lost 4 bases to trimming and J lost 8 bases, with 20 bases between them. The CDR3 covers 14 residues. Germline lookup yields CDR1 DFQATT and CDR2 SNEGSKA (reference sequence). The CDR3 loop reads CSATLGGVSVGYTF. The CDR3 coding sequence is TGCAGTGCTACCTTGGGGGGGGTCTCTGTGGGCTACACCTTC.

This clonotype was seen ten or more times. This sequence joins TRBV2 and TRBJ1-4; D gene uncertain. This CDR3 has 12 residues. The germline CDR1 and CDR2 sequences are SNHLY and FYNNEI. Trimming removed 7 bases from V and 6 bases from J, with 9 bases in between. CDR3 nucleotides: TGTGCCAGCACCCTCCTCGATGAAAAACTGTTTTTT. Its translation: CASTLLDEKLFF.

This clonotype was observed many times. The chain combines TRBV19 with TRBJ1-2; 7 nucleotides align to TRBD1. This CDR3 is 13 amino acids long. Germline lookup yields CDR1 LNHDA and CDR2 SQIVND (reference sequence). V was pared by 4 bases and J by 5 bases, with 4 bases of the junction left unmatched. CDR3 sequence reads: CASSTRDRYGYTF. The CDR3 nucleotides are TGTGCCAGTAGTACCCGGGACAGATATGGCTACACCTTC.

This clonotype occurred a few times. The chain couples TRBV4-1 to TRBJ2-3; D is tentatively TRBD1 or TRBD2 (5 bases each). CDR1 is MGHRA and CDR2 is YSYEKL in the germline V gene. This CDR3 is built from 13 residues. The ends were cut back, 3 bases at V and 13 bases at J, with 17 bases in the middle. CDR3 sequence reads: CASSHTPGAWEYF. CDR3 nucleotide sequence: TGCGCCAGCAGCCATACACCCGGGGCTTGGGAGTATTTT.

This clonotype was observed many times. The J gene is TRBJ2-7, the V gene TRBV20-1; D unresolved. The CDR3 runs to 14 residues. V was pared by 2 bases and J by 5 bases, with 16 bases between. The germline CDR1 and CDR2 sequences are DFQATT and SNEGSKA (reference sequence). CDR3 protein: CSARRGRDANEQYV. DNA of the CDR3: TGCAGTGCTAGACGTGGTAGGGATGCGAACGAGCAGTACGTC.

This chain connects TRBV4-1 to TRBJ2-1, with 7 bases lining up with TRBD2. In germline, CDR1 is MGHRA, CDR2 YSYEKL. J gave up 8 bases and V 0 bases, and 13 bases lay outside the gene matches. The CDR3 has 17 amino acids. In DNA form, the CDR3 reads TGCGCCAGCAGCCAAGATCTCCCTAGCGGTACGATGGATGAGCAGTTCTTC. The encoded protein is CASSQDLPSGTMDEQFF.

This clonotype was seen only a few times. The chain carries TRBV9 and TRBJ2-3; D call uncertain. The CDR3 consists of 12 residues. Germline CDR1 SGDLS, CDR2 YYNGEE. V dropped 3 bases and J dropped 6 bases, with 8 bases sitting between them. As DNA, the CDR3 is TGTGCCAGCAGCGCCCGCTGGGATACGCAGTATTTT. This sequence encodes CASSARWDTQYF. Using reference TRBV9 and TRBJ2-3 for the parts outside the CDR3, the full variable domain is DSGVTQTPKHLITATGQRVTLRCSPRSGDLSVYWYQQSLDQGLQFLIQYYNGEERAKGNILERFSAQQFPDLHSELNLSSLELGDSALYFCASSARWDTQYFGPGTRLTVL.

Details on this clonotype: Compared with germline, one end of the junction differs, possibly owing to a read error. This chain's CDR3 is CSATNRDRGRGINQPRHF. CDR3 DNA: TGCAGTGCTACGAACCGGGACAGGGGGCGGGGGATCAATCAGCCCCGGCATTTT. This chain links TRBV20-1 with TRBJ1-5; 12 positions match TRBD1. Germline V gene data show CDR1 as DFQATT and CDR2 as SNEGSKA (reference sequence). The CDR3 spans 18 residues.

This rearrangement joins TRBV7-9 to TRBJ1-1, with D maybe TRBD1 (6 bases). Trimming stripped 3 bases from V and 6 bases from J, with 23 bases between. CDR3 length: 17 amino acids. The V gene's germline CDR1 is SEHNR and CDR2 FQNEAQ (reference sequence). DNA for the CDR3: TGTGCCAGCAGCTTTGAGGGGCGGGACAATAATTACGCTGAAGCTTTCTTT. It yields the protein CASSFEGRDNNYAEAFF.

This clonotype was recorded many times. CDR3 region: CASSLAGTGYTF. Written as DNA, the CDR3 is TGTGCCAGCAGCTTGGCTGGAACAGGCTACACCTTC. The V gene is TRBV7-2, the J gene TRBJ1-2; D remains unclear. The CDR3 spans 12 residues. V dropped 3 bases and J dropped 8 bases, with 10 bases sitting between them. Germline CDR1 and CDR2: SGHTA and FQGNSA.

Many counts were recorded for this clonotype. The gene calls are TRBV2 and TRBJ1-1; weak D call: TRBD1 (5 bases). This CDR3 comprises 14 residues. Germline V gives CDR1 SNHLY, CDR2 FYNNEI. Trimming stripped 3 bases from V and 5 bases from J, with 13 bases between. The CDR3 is CASSDGGRETEAFF. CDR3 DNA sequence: TGTGCCAGCAGTGATGGGGGGAGAGAAACTGAAGCTTTCTTT.

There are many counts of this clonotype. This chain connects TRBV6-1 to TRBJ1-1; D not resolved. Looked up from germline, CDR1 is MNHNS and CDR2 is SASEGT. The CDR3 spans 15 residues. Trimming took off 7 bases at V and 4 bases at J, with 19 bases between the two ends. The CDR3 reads CASIRPKKGGTEAFF. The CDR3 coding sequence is TGTGCCAGCATCCGCCCCAAGAAGGGAGGCACTGAAGCTTTCTTT.

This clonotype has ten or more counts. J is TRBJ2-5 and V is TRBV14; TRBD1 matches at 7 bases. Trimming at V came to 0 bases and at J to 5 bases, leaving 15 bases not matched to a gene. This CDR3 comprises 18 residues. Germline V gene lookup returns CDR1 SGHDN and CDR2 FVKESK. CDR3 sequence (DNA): TGTGCCAGCAGCCAAGATCCCGTACAGGGGTGGCCCACGGAGACCCAGTACTTC. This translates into CASSQDPVQGWPTETQYF.

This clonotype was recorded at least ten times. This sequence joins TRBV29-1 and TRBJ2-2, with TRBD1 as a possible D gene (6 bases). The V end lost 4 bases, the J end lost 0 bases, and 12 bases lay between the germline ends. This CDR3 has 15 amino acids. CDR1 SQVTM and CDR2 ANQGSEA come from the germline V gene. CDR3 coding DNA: TGCAGCGTTGCTCCCGACAGGACGAACACCGGGGAGCTGTTTTTT. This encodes CSVAPDRTNTGELFF.

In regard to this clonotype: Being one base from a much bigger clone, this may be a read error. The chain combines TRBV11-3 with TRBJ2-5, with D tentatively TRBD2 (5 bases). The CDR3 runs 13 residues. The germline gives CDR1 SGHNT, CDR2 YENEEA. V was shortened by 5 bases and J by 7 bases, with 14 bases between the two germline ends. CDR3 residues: CASSPRLGGTQYF. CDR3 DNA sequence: TGTGCCAGCAGCCCCAGGCTTGGAGGGACCCAGTACTTC.

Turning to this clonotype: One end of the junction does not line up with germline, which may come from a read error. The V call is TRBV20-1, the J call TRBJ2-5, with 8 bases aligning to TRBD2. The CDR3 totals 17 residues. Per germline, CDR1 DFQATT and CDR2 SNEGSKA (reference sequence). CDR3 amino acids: CSAREGTGGGPQGTQYF. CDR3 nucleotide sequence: TGCAGTGCTAGAGAGGGGACTGGCGGGGGGCCGCAAGGGACCCAGTACTTC.

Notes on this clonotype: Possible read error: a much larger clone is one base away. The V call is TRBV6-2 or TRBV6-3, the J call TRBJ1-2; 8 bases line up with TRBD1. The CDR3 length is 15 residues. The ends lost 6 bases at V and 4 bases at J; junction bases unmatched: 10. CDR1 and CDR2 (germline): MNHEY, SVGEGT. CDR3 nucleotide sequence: TGTGCCAGCAGATCTGGACAGGGAGATTCCTATGGCTACACCTTC. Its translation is CASRSGQGDSYGYTF.